Below are 32 T cell receptor beta chains sequenced from a single sample in a study of CD8+ T cells in alopecia areata. The sample's treatment: oral pan-JAK inhibitor, 5-10 mg twice daily. The sequencing template was cDNA reverse transcribed from extracted RNA. The table came from immunoSEQ multiplex PCR; TCRdb's copy has only in-frame clones and leaves some out. The sample holds roughly 220,000 clones, roughly three fifths seen once. The sample consisted of CD4+ T cells sorted from blood, taken between weeks 43 and 45, from a patient treated with tofacitinib. The source of these receptors is a human donor with alopecia areata.

The rearrangement links TRBV6-6 to TRBJ2-1; weak D call: TRBD1 (6 bases). V lost 2 bases and J lost 5, with 13 bases in between. Germline V lookup: CDR1 MNHNY, CDR2 SVGAGI (reference sequence). The length of the CDR3 is 15 residues. In DNA form, the CDR3 reads TGTGCCAGCAGTTACGGACCGGACAGAAACAATGAGCAGTTCTTC. Translating gives CASSYGPDRNNEQFF.

The chain links TRBV2 to TRBJ2-1; unclear D gene. Germline V gene lookup returns CDR1 SNHLY and CDR2 FYNNEI. The CDR3 sequence is 15 residues long. V lost 2 bases, J lost 4 bases, and 12 bases lay in between. The CDR3 DNA sequence: TGTGCCAGCAGTGAAACAGCACCCCGGTACAATGAGCAGTTCTTC. Its translation is CASSETAPRYNEQFF. The full variable domain, in which reference TRBV2 and TRBJ2-1 provide the parts outside the CDR3, is EPEVTQTPSHQVTQMGQEVILRCVPISNHLYFYWYRQILGQKVEFLVSFYNNEISEKSEIFDDQFSVERPDGSNFTLKIRSTKLEDSAMYFCASSETAPRYNEQFFGPGTRLTVL.

This chain joins TRBV2 and TRBJ1-5; D is unresolved. Germline loops: CDR1 SNHLY, CDR2 FYNNEI. Trimming shortened V by 7 bases and J by 5 bases, and 12 bases separated the two germline ends. The CDR3 is made up of 13 amino acids. The CDR3 DNA reads TGTGCCAGCACTGAGCGGCGGGATCAGCCCCAGCATTTT. Its translation: CASTERRDQPQHF. Using reference TRBV2 and TRBJ1-5 for the parts outside the CDR3, the full variable domain is EPEVTQTPSHQVTQMGQEVILRCVPISNHLYFYWYRQILGQKVEFLVSFYNNEISEKSEIFDDQFSVERPDGSNFTLKIRSTKLEDSAMYFCASTERRDQPQHFGDGTRLSIL.

About this clone itself: Other DNA sequences of this sample code for an identical CDR3. The rearrangement links TRBV30 to TRBJ1-1, with D uncertain. Deletions cut 0 bases from V and 1 base from J, with 3 bases between. Germline V gene data show CDR1 as GTSNPN and CDR2 as SVGIG (reference sequence). The CDR3 has 12 amino acids. In DNA form, the CDR3 reads TGTGCCTGGAGTGTACGGAACACTGAAGCTTTCTTT. Amino acids: CAWSVRNTEAFF.

The rearrangement uses TRBV7-2 and TRBJ1-1, with D hard to call. V lost 7 bases to trimming and J lost 1 base, with 13 bases between them. The CDR3 contains 14 residues. Germline assignment: CDR1 SGHTA and CDR2 FQGNSA. CDR3 in amino acids: CASTLLGGNTEAFF. CDR3 nucleotide sequence: TGTGCCAGCACCCTTCTGGGTGGGAACACTGAAGCTTTCTTT. The full variable domain, completed using reference TRBV7-2 and TRBJ1-1, is GAGVSQSPSNKVTEKGKDVELRCDPISGHTALYWYRQSLGQGLEFLIYFQGNSAPDKSGLPSDRFSAERTGGSVSTLTIQRTQQEDSAVYLCASTLLGGNTEAFFGQGTRLTVV.

This clone has more than one count but fewer than ten. The chain is built from TRBV29-1 and TRBJ2-3; 7 nucleotides align to TRBD1. Germline trimming cut 5 bases from V and 2 bases from J; bases unmatched to any gene: 4. The CDR3 is made up of 13 amino acids. CDR1 is SQVTM and CDR2 is ANQGSEA in the germline V gene. The CDR3 protein is CSVQGVHTDTQYF. The CDR3 DNA follows: TGCAGCGTTCAGGGGGTACACACAGATACGCAGTATTTT.

The V and J genes are TRBV4-1 and TRBJ1-2; D is perhaps TRBD1 (6 bases). The CDR3 runs to 15 residues. V lost 5 bases to trimming and J lost 1 base, with 14 bases between them. The germline CDR1 and CDR2 sequences are MGHRA and YSYEKL. CDR3 bases: TGCGCCAGCAGCTCGAACCAGGGGATTAACTATGGCTACACCTTC. Residues: CASSSNQGINYGYTF.

As DNA, the CDR3 is TGTGCCTGGAGTGAGGGTAGGAACACTGAAGCTTTCTTT. Translating it yields CAWSEGRNTEAFF. The V and J genes are TRBV30 and TRBJ1-1; D is ambiguous. Trimming took off 1 base at V and 1 base at J, with 7 bases between the two ends. Germline CDR1 and CDR2: GTSNPN and SVGIG (reference sequence). The CDR3 consists of 13 residues.

V usage is TRBV7-9 and J usage is TRBJ1-1, with D perhaps matching TRBD1 (5 bases). CDR3 length: 15 residues. Germline-derived CDR1 and CDR2 are SEHNR and FQNEAQ (reference sequence). V lost 5 bases, J lost 5 bases, and 18 bases lay in between. In DNA, the CDR3 is TGTGCCAGCAGCGTCGGGGGTTCGGGAATAACTGAAGCTTTCTTT. Amino acids: CASSVGGSGITEAFF.

The sample holds a few counts of this clone. This sequence joins TRBV29-1 and TRBJ2-1; TRBD2 aligns across 9 bases. With 0 bases clipped from V and 10 bases from J, the junction kept 10 bases outside the gene matches. Per germline, CDR1 SQVTM and CDR2 ANQGSEA. The CDR3 is 15 residues long. The CDR3 protein is CSVEDNRLAGTEQFF. CDR3 bases: TGCAGCGTTGAAGATAACAGGCTAGCGGGGACCGAGCAGTTCTTC.

This sequence joins TRBV7-9 and TRBJ1-1, with D possibly being TRBD1 (5 bases). Germline loops: CDR1 SEHNR, CDR2 FQNEAQ (reference sequence). V dropped 4 bases and J dropped 13 bases, with 16 bases sitting between them. CDR3 length: 12 amino acids. This chain's CDR3 is CASSSAGIRVFF. For the CDR3, the DNA is TGTGCCAGCAGCTCTGCAGGGATTCGGGTTTTCTTT.

The genes are TRBV30 and TRBJ1-1; D call uncertain. Trimming shortened V by 5 bases and J by 5 bases, and 9 bases separated the two germline ends. Germline CDR1 reads GTSNPN; CDR2 reads SVGIG (reference sequence). The CDR3 runs to 11 residues. The CDR3 DNA is TGTGCCTGGGGGGAATGGACTGAAGCTTTCTTT. As protein: CAWGEWTEAFF.

The chain uses TRBV15 and TRBJ1-5, with 10 bases lining up with TRBD1. CDR1 and CDR2 (germline): LNHNV, YYDKDF (reference sequence). The CDR3 totals 16 residues. Trimming at V came to 5 bases and at J to 4 bases, leaving 8 bases not matched to a gene. Here the CDR3 reads CATSLGQGHGNQPQHF. The CDR3 region has the DNA TGTGCCACCAGCCTGGGACAGGGGCACGGGAATCAGCCCCAGCATTTT.

The gene calls are TRBV7-8 and TRBJ2-1; 9 nucleotides line up with TRBD1. CDR1 is SGHVS and CDR2 is FQNEAQ in the germline V gene. The CDR3 has 15 residues. J lost 7 bases, V lost 4 bases, and 8 bases had no gene match. This CDR3 reads CASSSTGTGPNEQFF. The CDR3 DNA reads TGTGCCAGCAGCTCTACCGGGACAGGGCCTAATGAGCAGTTCTTC.

This clone was found a few times. The CDR3 region has the DNA TGTGCCAGTAGTAGCGGGGGGCTTGGCGAGCAGTACTTC. Translated, it gives CASSSGGLGEQYF. The chain employs TRBV19 and TRBJ2-7; 8 bases agree with TRBD2. CDR3 length: 13 amino acids. CDR1 and CDR2 from the germline V gene are LNHDA and SQIVND (reference sequence). V was pared by 4 bases and J by 6 bases, with 5 bases of the junction left unmatched.

The CDR3 protein is CSVDNYGYTF. CDR3 bases: TGCAGCGTTGATAACTATGGCTACACCTTC. The J gene is TRBJ1-2, the V gene TRBV29-1, with D uncertain. This CDR3 spans 10 amino acids. Trimming removed 3 bases from V and 1 base from J, with 0 bases in between. Looked up from germline, CDR1 is SQVTM and CDR2 is ANQGSEA.

The genes are TRBV5-1 and TRBJ2-1, with D unclear. This CDR3 comprises 14 residues. Trimming removed 3 bases at V and 9 bases at J, with 16 bases between. Germline CDR1 reads SGHRS; CDR2 reads YFSETQ. In DNA form, the CDR3 reads TGCGCCAGCAGCTCCAATTTGGGGAATACTGAGCAGTTCTTC. It specifies CASSSNLGNTEQFF.

The chain uses TRBV25-1 and TRBJ1-1; no clear D gene. The germline gives CDR1 MGHDK, CDR2 SYGVNS. Deletions cut 6 bases from V and 2 bases from J, with 7 bases between. This CDR3 region has 12 residues. CDR3 region: CASRDPNTEAFF. The CDR3 DNA is TGTGCCAGCAGGGACCCTAACACTGAAGCTTTCTTT.

Comments on this clone: Distinct nucleotide sequences in the sample also encode this CDR3. The CDR3 loop is CASSLDRYEQYF. DNA for the CDR3: TGCGCCAGCAGCTTGGACCGCTACGAGCAGTACTTC. The J gene is TRBJ2-7, the V gene TRBV5-1; D uncertain. The germline gives CDR1 SGHRS, CDR2 YFSETQ. Trimming removed 0 bases from V and 3 bases from J, with 4 bases in between. There are 12 residues in the CDR3.

This chain uses TRBV6-1 with TRBJ2-1; TRBD1 or TRBD2 may be the D gene (5 bases each). The CDR3 loop spans 16 amino acids. Germline V gives CDR1 MNHNS, CDR2 SASEGT. Trimming cost V 1 base and J 2 bases, with 12 bases left between them. The chain's CDR3 is CASSEERGRTYNEQFF. The CDR3 DNA reads TGTGCCAGCAGTGAAGAACGGGGCCGGACCTACAATGAGCAGTTCTTC.

This chain joins TRBV5-1 and TRBJ1-1; TRBD1 aligns across 10 bases. The CDR3 totals 17 residues. The ends lost 1 base at V and 1 base at J; junction bases unmatched: 7. Germline CDR1 and CDR2: SGHRS and YFSETQ. The DNA for the CDR3 is TGCGCCAGCAGCTTGCAAGGACAGGGGGATTGGAACACTGAAGCTTTCTTT. It yields the protein CASSLQGQGDWNTEAFF.

This chain joins TRBV6-4 and TRBJ2-3; TRBD2 matches at 12 bases. The CDR3 spans 19 residues. The ends lost 0 bases at V and 2 bases at J; junction bases unmatched: 9. Germline V lookup: CDR1 MRHNA, CDR2 SNTAGT. CDR3 DNA: TGTGCCAGCAGTGACTCAAGTACTAGCGGGGGGCCGCTCACAGATACGCAGTATTTT. Encoded protein: CASSDSSTSGGPLTDTQYF.

This clone was recorded once. The chain carries TRBV29-1 and TRBJ2-3; D might be TRBD1 (6 bases). Germline lookup yields CDR1 SQVTM and CDR2 ANQGSEA. V lost 6 bases, J lost 5 bases, and 21 bases lay in between. CDR3 length equals 15 residues. CDR3 protein: CSVAHRERLRDTQYF. Here the CDR3 DNA reads TGCAGCGTAGCTCACAGGGAGCGCCTTCGAGATACGCAGTATTTT.

This clone was recorded a few times. The chain joins TRBV29-1 to TRBJ1-5; weak D call: TRBD1 (5 bases). Germline-derived CDR1 and CDR2 are SQVTM and ANQGSEA. V lost 2 bases and J lost 4, with 9 bases in between. The CDR3 loop spans 13 amino acids. The CDR3 loop reads CSVESGGNQPQHF. The DNA for the CDR3 is TGCAGCGTTGAAAGTGGGGGAAATCAGCCCCAGCATTTT.

This clone was found a few times. The V gene is TRBV19, the J gene TRBJ1-5, with 8 bases that match TRBD1. The CDR3 has 15 residues. Germline CDR1 is LNHDA and CDR2 is SQIVND (reference sequence). J lost 4 bases, V lost 1 base, and 3 bases had no gene match. The CDR3 coding sequence is TGTGCCAGTAGTATAGCGGGACAGGCAAATCAGCCCCAGCATTTT. It is translated as CASSIAGQANQPQHF.

The J gene is TRBJ2-3, the V gene TRBV14, with TRBD2 matching 8 bases. The CDR3 has 18 residues. Germline V gene lookup returns CDR1 SGHDN and CDR2 FVKESK. With V trimmed by 4 bases and J by 0 bases, 12 bases remained unmatched. CDR3: CASSLKRRAGGSTDTQYF. The CDR3 nucleotides are TGTGCCAGCAGCCTAAAAAGACGGGCGGGGGGTAGCACAGATACGCAGTATTTT.

The chain has TRBV7-2 and TRBJ2-2; 9 nucleotides agree with TRBD1. The germline gives CDR1 SGHTA, CDR2 FQGNSA. V was clipped by 5 bases and J by 6 bases; unmatched bases: 7. CDR3 length: 15 residues. The chain's CDR3 is CASSTGQGPAGELFF. The DNA for the CDR3 is TGTGCCAGCAGCACGGGACAGGGACCTGCCGGGGAGCTGTTTTTT.

This chain links TRBV7-2 with TRBJ2-7; D is uncertain. Germline V gene lookup returns CDR1 SGHTA and CDR2 FQGNSA. The ends were cut back, 1 base at V and 4 bases at J, with 5 bases in the middle. The CDR3 covers 12 residues. The CDR3 spells CASSLGYYEQYF. The DNA for the CDR3 is TGTGCCAGCAGCTTAGGGTATTACGAGCAGTACTTC.

The rearrangement joins TRBV27 to TRBJ1-4, with TRBD1 matching over 7 bases. V gave up 4 bases and J gave up 13 bases; unmatched junction bases: 15. The CDR3 runs to 15 residues. Germline V lookup: CDR1 MNHEY, CDR2 SMNVEV (reference sequence). In DNA, the CDR3 is TGTGCCAGCAGTTCGCTTACCGGGACAGATAGAATACTGTTTTTT. Amino acids: CASSSLTGTDRILFF.

The genes are TRBV5-1 and TRBJ1-2; D is ambiguous. The CDR3 has 13 residues. Germline V gene data show CDR1 as SGHRS and CDR2 as YFSETQ. The germline V and J ends were trimmed by 5 bases and 4 bases, with 12 bases remaining between them. The CDR3 loop is CASRSTESYGYTF. CDR3 bases: TGCGCCAGCAGATCGACGGAGAGCTATGGCTACACCTTC.

CDR3 coding DNA: TGCAGCGTTGAAGATGCGACTTTGGGACTAGCGGCGCGAGAGACCCAGTACTTC. Amino acids: CSVEDATLGLAARETQYF. The rearrangement links TRBV29-1 to TRBJ2-5, with 11 bases identical to TRBD2. This CDR3 spans 18 amino acids. Looked up from germline, CDR1 is SQVTM and CDR2 is ANQGSEA. V lost 0 bases to trimming and J lost 4 bases; unmatched junction nucleotides: 13.

Only one count was recorded for this clone. The chain couples TRBV5-1 to TRBJ2-5; D unclear. Germline CDR1 is SGHRS and CDR2 is YFSETQ. CDR3 length: 14 residues. Trimming removed 2 bases at V and 1 base at J, with 9 bases between. CDR3 region: CASSLGALQETQYF. CDR3 bases: TGCGCCAGCAGCTTAGGAGCGCTCCAAGAGACCCAGTACTTC.